A single TCR beta chain is shown here with its context. Its antigen is as yet unknown. There were healthy Caucasian individuals from Russia, aged about 6 to 90, serving as donors. The data belong to a study of blood T cells in healthy people across ages. Whole-study findings and limits: Percentage of naive T cells showed a strong correlation with TCR beta diversity. A roughly linear age-dependent decrease characterized TCR beta diversity per million T cells.

Germline loops: CDR1 MDHEN, CDR2 SYDVKM. The CDR3 contains 15 residues. J was trimmed by 3 bases and V by 7 bases; bases with no gene match: 9. Sample-barcoded 5' priming and a J-beta primer mix drove a second PCR of about 7 to 11 cycles. A template-switch adaptor containing 12 random nucleotides labeled each cDNA molecule. TCRdb reprocessed the 5' RACE reads via MiXCR and lists one record per CDR3 protein. Of hundreds of thousands of distinct CDR3 sequences listed, around 45% are singletons. The rearrangement joins TRBV28 to TRBJ2-3; 8 nucleotides line up with TRBD2. The sequence was obtained from a woman aged 60 to 75 in good health. Sequenced material: blood. The CDR3 DNA reads TGTGCCAGCATGTCGGGAGGGCCGGGTACAGATACGCAGTATTTT. Its protein is CASMSGGPGTDTQYF.